The 15 T cell receptor beta chains given below trace back to one sample, sequenced in a study of technical replicates of blood from a few donors. The protocol was immunoSEQ multiplex PCR, while the TCRdb copy is restricted to in-frame clones and leaves out a portion. The sample lists about 83,000 clones; about 91% were seen once. Material for sequencing was T cells isolated from PBMCs. Receptor source: a human donor in good health.

This chain uses TRBV30 with TRBJ2-7; no clear D gene. The CDR3 spans 14 residues. The V end was cut by 2 bases, the J end by 4 bases, with 15 bases between. The germline CDR1 and CDR2 sequences are GTSNPN and SVGIG (reference sequence). The CDR3 reads CAWSPPPTSYEQYF. The CDR3 DNA reads as TGTGCCTGGAGTCCACCCCCGACATCATACGAGCAGTACTTC.

The chain uses TRBV4-2 and TRBJ2-7; possibly TRBD1 for D (6 bases). The CDR3 is 14 residues long. V lost 4 bases, J lost 3 bases, and 13 bases lay in between. Germline V gene data show CDR1 as LGHNA and CDR2 as YNFKEQ. CDR3 region: CASSRGTFSYEQYF. CDR3 sequence (DNA): TGTGCCAGCAGCCGGGGGACATTCAGCTACGAGCAGTACTTC.

The V gene is TRBV11-3, the J gene TRBJ2-2, with D unresolved. Trimming left V 8 bases short and J 3 bases short, with 13 bases between. The CDR3 contains 14 residues. From germline, CDR1 is SGHNT and CDR2 YENEEA. CDR3 nucleotide sequence: TGTGCCAGCGGTAGCCCCTCACACACCGGGGAGCTGTTTTTT. The encoded protein is CASGSPSHTGELFF. The whole variable domain, filled in from reference TRBV11-3 and TRBJ2-2, reads EAGVVQSPRYKIIEKKQPVAFWCNPISGHNTLYWYLQNLGQGPELLIRYENEEAVDDSQLPKDRFSAERLKGVDSTLKIQPAELGDSAVYLCASGSPSHTGELFFGEGSRLTVL.

The chain employs TRBV5-1 and TRBJ2-1, with D tentatively TRBD2 (5 bases). The CDR3 totals 13 residues. V shed 2 bases and J shed 10 bases, with 13 bases lying between them. Germline V gene lookup returns CDR1 SGHRS and CDR2 YFSETQ. The CDR3 protein is CASSLLGNEEQFF. The CDR3 DNA sequence: TGCGCCAGCAGCTTACTCGGGAATGAGGAGCAGTTCTTC.

This sequence joins TRBV18 and TRBJ1-5, with TRBD1 identical over 9 bases. From germline, CDR1 is KGHSH and CDR2 LQKENI. This CDR3 is 16 amino acids long. Trimming cost V 5 bases and J 6 bases; bases outside gene matches: 11. This CDR3 is CASSGEQGAYGQPQHF. CDR3 nucleotides: TGTGCCAGCTCAGGTGAACAGGGGGCGTATGGTCAGCCCCAGCATTTT.

This chain connects TRBV6-5 to TRBJ2-5; TRBD1 matches 8 bases. There are 14 residues in the CDR3. The J segment lost 5 bases and the V segment lost 7 bases, leaving 9 bases of the junction unmatched. CDR1 MNHEY and CDR2 SVGAGI come from the germline V gene. The CDR3: CASTRTGPVETQYF. The CDR3, as DNA: TGTGCCAGCACTCGGACAGGGCCGGTGGAGACCCAGTACTTC.

The rearrangement uses TRBV6-5 and TRBJ1-2; TRBD1 matches 8 bases. CDR1 is MNHEY, CDR2 SVGAGI, per germline. The CDR3 covers 15 residues. After removal of 2 bases from V and 4 bases from J, the junction contained 6 bases not matched to a gene. The CDR3 bases are TGTGCCAGCAGTTACCACGGACAGGGATCCTATGGCTACACCTTC. Its translation is CASSYHGQGSYGYTF.

The J gene is TRBJ1-3, the V gene TRBV30, with 7 bases that match TRBD1. Germline assignment: CDR1 GTSNPN and CDR2 SVGIG (reference sequence). The ends lost 4 bases at V and 4 bases at J; junction bases unmatched: 4. This CDR3 has 13 amino acids. The CDR3 DNA follows: TGTGCCTGGACGGGACAGCTCGGAAACACCATATATTTT. It is translated as CAWTGQLGNTIYF.

This rearrangement joins TRBV2 to TRBJ2-2, with 7 bases aligning to TRBD1. The CDR3 length is 16 residues. CDR1 SNHLY and CDR2 FYNNEI come from the germline V gene. With 3 bases clipped from V and 3 bases from J, the junction kept 7 bases outside the gene matches. CDR3 sequence: CASSDRGLGYTGELFF. CDR3 in DNA: TGTGCCAGCAGTGACAGGGGGTTGGGTTACACCGGGGAGCTGTTTTTT.

The chain joins TRBV4-1 to TRBJ1-1; D remains ambiguous. From germline, CDR1 is MGHRA and CDR2 YSYEKL. Trimming removed 3 bases from V and 1 base from J, with 9 bases in between. The CDR3 has 14 amino acids. The CDR3 DNA reads as TGCGCCAGCAGCCACCTCCCTAGGAACACTGAAGCTTTCTTT. It yields the protein CASSHLPRNTEAFF.

The chain has TRBV19 and TRBJ2-5; 9 bases map to TRBD2. The ends lost 10 bases at V and 0 bases at J; junction bases unmatched: 18. Germline CDR1 and CDR2: LNHDA and SQIVND (reference sequence). There are 18 residues in the CDR3. CDR3 in amino acids: CAIHQVWGREGDQETQYF. The DNA for the CDR3 is TGTGCCATCCACCAGGTGTGGGGGCGGGAGGGGGACCAAGAGACCCAGTACTTC. The full variable domain, its missing parts supplied by reference TRBV19 and TRBJ2-5, is DGGITQSPKYLFRKEGQNVTLSCEQNLNHDAMYWYRQDPGQGLRLIYYSQIVNDFQKGDIAEGYSVSREKKESFPLTVTSAQKNPTAFYLCAIHQVWGREGDQETQYFGPGTRLLVL.

The V call is TRBV7-8, the J call TRBJ2-1, with 11 bases matching TRBD2. This CDR3 has 17 amino acids. Germline-derived CDR1 and CDR2 are SGHVS and FQNEAQ. V trimming: 2 bases; J trimming: 2 bases; junction bases outside the gene matches: 5. The CDR3 loop reads CASSLIRLAGPYNEQFF. CDR3 DNA sequence: TGTGCCAGCAGCTTAATTAGACTAGCGGGACCCTACAATGAGCAGTTCTTC.

The chain joins TRBV7-9 to TRBJ1-4, with TRBD1 identical over 7 bases. CDR3 length: 13 amino acids. Germline lookup yields CDR1 SEHNR and CDR2 FQNEAQ (reference sequence). Trimming took 5 bases from V and 7 from J; bases not matched to a gene: 4. The CDR3 sequence is CASSDRVGEKLFF. CDR3 nucleotide sequence: TGTGCCAGCAGCGACAGGGTCGGTGAAAAACTGTTTTTT.

V is TRBV5-1 and J is TRBJ2-5; 10 positions match TRBD2. V was pared by 4 bases and J by 2 bases, with 5 bases of the junction left unmatched. The CDR3 covers 15 residues. In germline, CDR1 is SGHRS, CDR2 YFSETQ. For the CDR3, the DNA is TGCGCCAGCAGCCCTACACTAGCGGGACAAGAGACCCAGTACTTC. It is translated as CASSPTLAGQETQYF.

This clone was observed a single time. The rearrangement joins TRBV5-1 to TRBJ2-3, with 9 positions matching TRBD2. Germline V gene lookup returns CDR1 SGHRS and CDR2 YFSETQ. The CDR3 consists of 15 residues. With 0 bases clipped from V and 3 bases from J, the junction kept 2 bases outside the gene matches. CDR3 amino acids: CASSLDGLATDTQYF. CDR3 DNA: TGCGCCAGCAGCTTGGATGGACTAGCGACAGATACGCAGTATTTT.